This T cell receptor (beta chain) was recorded in a study of T-cell memory formation after mild COVID-19. At the level of the study: Largely donor-specific sequence clusters came from a couple of donors.

This clonotype has more than one count but fewer than ten. The antigen remains unidentified. Study outcomes and limitations: Clones shrinking between day 15 and 85 showed a balanced CD4/CD8 split, and those that grew later tilted toward CD4+. Clonal second-wave expansions that peaked on day 37 had unconfirmed SARS-CoV-2 specificity.

It was 5'RACE with constant-segment primers that produced the TCR alpha and TCR beta cDNA libraries, which carried sample barcodes and UMIs. A single record per CDR3 protein comes from TCRdb applying MiXCR to the 5' RACE reads. The data show just over 300,000 distinct CDR3 sequences, roughly a fifth seen once. The CDR3 length is 12 residues. CDR1 is MNHEY and CDR2 is SVGAGI in the germline V gene. The V and J ends lost 0 bases and 5 bases respectively, with 4 bases between them. The sequencing sample was made of PBMCs or a T cell subset sorted from them (not recorded which). The rearrangement joins TRBV6-5 to TRBJ2-5, with D hard to call. This TCR was sampled from a man younger than 30 who had mild COVID-19 (a few samples of this study predate the infection). Cell type and time point are not known. The CDR3 reads CASSYSSETQYF. In nucleotides, the CDR3 is TGTGCCAGCAGTTACTCCTCCGAGACCCAGTACTTC.